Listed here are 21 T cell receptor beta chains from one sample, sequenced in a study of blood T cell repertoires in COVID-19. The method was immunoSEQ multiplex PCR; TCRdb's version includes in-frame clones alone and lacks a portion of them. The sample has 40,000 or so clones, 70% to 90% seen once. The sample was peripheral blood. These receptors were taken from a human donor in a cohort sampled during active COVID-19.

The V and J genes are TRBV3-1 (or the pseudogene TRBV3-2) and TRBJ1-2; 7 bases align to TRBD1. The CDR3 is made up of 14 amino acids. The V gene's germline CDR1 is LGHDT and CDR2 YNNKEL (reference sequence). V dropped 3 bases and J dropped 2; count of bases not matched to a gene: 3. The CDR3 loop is CASSQGQPNYGYTF. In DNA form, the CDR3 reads TGTGCCAGCAGCCAGGGACAGCCAAACTATGGCTACACCTTC.

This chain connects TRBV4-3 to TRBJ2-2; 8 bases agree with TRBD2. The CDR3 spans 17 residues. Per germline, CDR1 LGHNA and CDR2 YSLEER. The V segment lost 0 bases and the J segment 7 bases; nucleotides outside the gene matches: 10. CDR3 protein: CASSQEAIAGQRGELFF. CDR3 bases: TGCGCCAGCAGCCAAGAGGCGATAGCGGGACAACGCGGGGAGCTGTTTTTT.

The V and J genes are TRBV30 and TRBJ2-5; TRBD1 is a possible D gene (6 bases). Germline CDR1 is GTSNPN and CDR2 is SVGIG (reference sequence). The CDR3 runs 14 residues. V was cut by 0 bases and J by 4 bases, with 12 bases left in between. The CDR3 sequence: CAWSVGAQGETQYF. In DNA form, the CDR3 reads TGTGCCTGGAGTGTAGGGGCACAGGGAGAGACCCAGTACTTC.

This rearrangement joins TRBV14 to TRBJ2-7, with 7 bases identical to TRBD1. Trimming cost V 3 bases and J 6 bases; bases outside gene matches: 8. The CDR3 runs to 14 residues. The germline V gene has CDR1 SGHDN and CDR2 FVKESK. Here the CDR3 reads CASSHRVGGGEQYF. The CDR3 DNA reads TGTGCCAGCAGCCACCGTGTAGGGGGCGGCGAGCAGTACTTC.

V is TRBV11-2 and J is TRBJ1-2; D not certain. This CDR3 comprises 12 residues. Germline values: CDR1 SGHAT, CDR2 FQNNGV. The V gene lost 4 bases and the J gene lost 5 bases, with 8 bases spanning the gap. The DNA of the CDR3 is TGTGCCAGCAGCTCGGAGGCTTATGGCTACACCTTC. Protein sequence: CASSSEAYGYTF.

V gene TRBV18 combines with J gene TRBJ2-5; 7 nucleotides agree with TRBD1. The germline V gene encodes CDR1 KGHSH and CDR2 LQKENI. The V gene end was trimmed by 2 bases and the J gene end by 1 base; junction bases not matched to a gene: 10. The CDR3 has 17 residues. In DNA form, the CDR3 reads TGTGCCAGCTCACCATTATTATCGACAGGGACCCAAGAGACCCAGTACTTC. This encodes CASSPLLSTGTQETQYF.

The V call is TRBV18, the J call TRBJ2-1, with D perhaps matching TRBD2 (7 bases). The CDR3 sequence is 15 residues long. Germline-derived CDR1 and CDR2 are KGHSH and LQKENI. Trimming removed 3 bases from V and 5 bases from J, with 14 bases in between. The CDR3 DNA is TGTGCCAGCTCACCCGGACTAGGGGGTCACAATGAGCAGTTCTTC. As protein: CASSPGLGGHNEQFF.

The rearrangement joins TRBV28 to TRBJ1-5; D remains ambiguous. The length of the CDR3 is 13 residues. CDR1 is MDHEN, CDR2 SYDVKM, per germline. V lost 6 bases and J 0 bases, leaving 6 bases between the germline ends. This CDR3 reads CASSQDSNQPQHF. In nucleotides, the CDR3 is TGTGCCAGCAGCCAGGATAGCAATCAGCCCCAGCATTTT.

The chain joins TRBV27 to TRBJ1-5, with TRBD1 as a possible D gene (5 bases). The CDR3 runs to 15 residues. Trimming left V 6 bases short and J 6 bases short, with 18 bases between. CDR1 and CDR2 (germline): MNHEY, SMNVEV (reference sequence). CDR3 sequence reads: CASRPGTRGGQPQHF. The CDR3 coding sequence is TGTGCCAGCAGACCCGGGACCCGGGGGGGTCAGCCCCAGCATTTT.

CDR3 in DNA: TGTGCCAGCAGGCTCAGGGGTAAGGCTGAAGCTTTCTTT. Its translation is CASRLRGKAEAFF. The chain couples TRBV6-5 to TRBJ1-1; weak D call: TRBD1 (6 bases). Between the trimmed V and J ends, which lost 6 bases and 6 bases, there was a span of 14 bases. This CDR3 has 13 amino acids. CDR1 and CDR2 (germline): MNHEY, SVGAGI.

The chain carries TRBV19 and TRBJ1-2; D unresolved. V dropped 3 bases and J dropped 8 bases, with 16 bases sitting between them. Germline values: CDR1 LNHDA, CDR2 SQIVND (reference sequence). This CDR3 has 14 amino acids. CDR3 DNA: TGTGCCAGTAGTATTGCACAAGAGATAGCCGGCTACACCTTC. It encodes CASSIAQEIAGYTF.

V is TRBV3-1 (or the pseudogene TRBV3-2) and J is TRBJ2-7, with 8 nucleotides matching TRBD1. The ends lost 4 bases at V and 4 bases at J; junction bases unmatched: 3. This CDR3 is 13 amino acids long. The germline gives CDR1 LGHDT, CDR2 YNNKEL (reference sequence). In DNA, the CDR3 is TGTGCCAGCAGCCCAGGGGGCGGGTACGAGCAGTACTTC. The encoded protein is CASSPGGGYEQYF.

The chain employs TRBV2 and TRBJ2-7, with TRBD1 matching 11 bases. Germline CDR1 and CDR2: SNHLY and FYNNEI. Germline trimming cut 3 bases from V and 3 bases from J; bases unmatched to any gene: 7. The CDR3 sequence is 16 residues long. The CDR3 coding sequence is TGTGCCAGCAGTGATGCCAGGACAGGGGGCAACTACGAGCAGTACTTC. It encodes CASSDARTGGNYEQYF.

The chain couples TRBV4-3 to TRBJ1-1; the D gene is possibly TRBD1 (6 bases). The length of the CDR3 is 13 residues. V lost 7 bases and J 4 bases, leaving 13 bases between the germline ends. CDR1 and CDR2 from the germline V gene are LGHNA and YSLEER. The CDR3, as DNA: TGCGCCAGCAACCATCAGGGGAGCACTGAAGCTTTCTTT. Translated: CASNHQGSTEAFF.

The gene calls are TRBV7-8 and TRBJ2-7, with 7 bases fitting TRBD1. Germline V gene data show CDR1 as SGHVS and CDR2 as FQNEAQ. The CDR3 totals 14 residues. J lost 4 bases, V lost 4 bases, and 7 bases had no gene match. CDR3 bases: TGTGCCAGCAGCTATGGGACCAGGGGGTACGAGCAGTACTTC. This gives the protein CASSYGTRGYEQYF.

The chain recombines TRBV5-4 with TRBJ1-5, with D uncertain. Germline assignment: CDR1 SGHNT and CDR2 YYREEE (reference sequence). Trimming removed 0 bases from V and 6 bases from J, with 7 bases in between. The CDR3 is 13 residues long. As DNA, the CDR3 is TGTGCCAGCAGCTTGGGTCCCGGTCAGCCCCAGCATTTT. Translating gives CASSLGPGQPQHF.

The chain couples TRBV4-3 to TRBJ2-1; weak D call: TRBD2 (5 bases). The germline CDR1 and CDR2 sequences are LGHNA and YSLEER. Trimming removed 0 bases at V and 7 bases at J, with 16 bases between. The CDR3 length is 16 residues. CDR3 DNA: TGCGCCAGCAGCCAAGAAATAGGGAGCGCGAGAAATGAGCAGTTCTTC. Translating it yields CASSQEIGSARNEQFF.

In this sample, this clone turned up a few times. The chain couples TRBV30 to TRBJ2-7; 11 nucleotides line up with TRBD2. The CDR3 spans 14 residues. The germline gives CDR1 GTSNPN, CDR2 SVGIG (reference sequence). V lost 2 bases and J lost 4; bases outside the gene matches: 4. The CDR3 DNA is TGTGCCTGGAGTTGGGGACTAGCGGCTTACGAGCAGTACTTC. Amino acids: CAWSWGLAAYEQYF.

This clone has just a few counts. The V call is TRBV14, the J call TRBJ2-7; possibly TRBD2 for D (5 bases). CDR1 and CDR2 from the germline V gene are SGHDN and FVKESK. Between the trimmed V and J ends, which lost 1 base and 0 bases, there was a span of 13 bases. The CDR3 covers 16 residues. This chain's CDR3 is CASSQGPGSVSYEQYF. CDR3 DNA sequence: TGTGCCAGCAGCCAAGGTCCGGGATCTGTCTCCTACGAGCAGTACTTC.

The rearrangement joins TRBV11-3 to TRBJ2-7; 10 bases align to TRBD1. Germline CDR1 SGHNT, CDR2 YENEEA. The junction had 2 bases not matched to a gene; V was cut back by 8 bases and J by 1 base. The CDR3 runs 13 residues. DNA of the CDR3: TGTGCCAGCGGACAGGGGGGATCCTACGAGCAGTACTTC. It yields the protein CASGQGGSYEQYF.

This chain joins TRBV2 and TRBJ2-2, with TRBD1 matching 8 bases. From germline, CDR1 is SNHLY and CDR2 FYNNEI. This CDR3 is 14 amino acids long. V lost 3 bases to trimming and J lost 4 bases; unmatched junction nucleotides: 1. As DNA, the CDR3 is TGTGCCAGCAGTGAGGACAGGGCCACCGGGGAGCTGTTTTTT. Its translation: CASSEDRATGELFF.